The text below deals with one TCR beta chain. In TCRdb, the 5' RACE reads were re-called with MiXCR into one record per CDR3 protein. Of some 790,000 distinct CDR3 sequences listed, 15% to 20% are singletons. This sample was included in a study of identical twins. V lost 0 bases and J lost 10, with 25 bases in between. CDR3 length: 17 residues. Germline V gene lookup returns CDR1 SGDLS and CDR2 YYNGEE. These sequences were also reported in another study, on T cells expressing NK-cell markers. That source reports: HCMV seropositivity characterized seven of the eight sequenced donors, and seronegativity one.

The V call is TRBV9, the J call TRBJ1-1; the D is unclear. Specimen: PBMCs. The receptor was derived from a woman younger than 35 in good health. CDR3 bases: TGTGCCAGCAGCGTAGAGCCCAGCCTTGTCCCGAAGATGGGAGCTTTCTTT. Amino acid sequence: CASSVEPSLVPKMGAFF.